This T cell receptor beta chain was captured in a study of shared clonotypes between healthy human individuals. Overall study results and limits: The expectation was that sequencing depth would affect clonotype sharing among donors. Specimens sampled were limited to blood, with tissue repertoires likely differing. A handful of donors shared 4.5% to 6.5% of their naive CD4 clonotypes.

Germline V gene sequence: CDR1 MNHEY, CDR2 SVGAGI. CDR3 length: 14 residues. V lost 10 bases to trimming and J lost 2 bases; unmatched junction nucleotides: 9. To note about this clone: Its antigen is undetermined.

Evenly divided among several immunoSEQ plates was the genomic DNA of each subset. Libraries were prepared by immunoSEQ multiplex PCR; TCRdb keeps only in-frame clonotypes and omits some of them. The sample holds over 2 million clones, approximately 90% seen once. This sequence joins TRBV6-5 and TRBJ1-2; 8 bases agree with TRBD1. The origin of this receptor is a man aged 18 to 30 in good health. Some clones in this sample may be carry-over from other donors' samples. Sequencing was done on a sample of naive CD4+ T cells from PBMCs. This sample's subset: CD45RA+ positively selected. The CDR3 DNA sequence: TGTGCCACCCACCAAACAGGGGGAAACTATGGCTACACCTTC. Translating it yields CATHQTGGNYGYTF.